The T cell receptor (beta chain) under discussion was sequenced for a study of blood T cell repertoires in COVID-19. Study-wide background: Italy, Spain and the United States were the sources of the convalescent and acute COVID-19 samples. Sources were T cells, B-cell-depleted T cells, or PBMCs; the material itself was cDNA or gDNA.

V gave up 4 bases and J gave up 3 bases; unmatched junction bases: 12. CDR1 and CDR2 (germline): MNHNS, SASEGT. The CDR3 length is 18 residues. How the authors handled the data: Amplification from reference gene primers served as the basis for estimated nucleated cell counts. This table comes from immunoSEQ multiplex PCR, and its TCRdb copy is limited to in-frame clones, with some not included. D and trimming come from the DNA, and the V and J calls and clone size come from that table. This sample yields 250,000 to 300,000 clones, of which approximately 80% are seen a single time; under 3% belongs to the top ten.

Sequencing input: peripheral blood. This clonotype originated in a woman in her fifties or sixties with active or convalescent COVID-19. This rearrangement joins TRBV6-1 to TRBJ1-4, with 9 positions matching TRBD1. CDR3 residues: CASSGEPGQGLPNEKLFF. As DNA, the CDR3 is TGTGCCAGCAGTGGGGAACCGGGACAGGGTCTACCTAATGAAAAACTGTTTTTT.